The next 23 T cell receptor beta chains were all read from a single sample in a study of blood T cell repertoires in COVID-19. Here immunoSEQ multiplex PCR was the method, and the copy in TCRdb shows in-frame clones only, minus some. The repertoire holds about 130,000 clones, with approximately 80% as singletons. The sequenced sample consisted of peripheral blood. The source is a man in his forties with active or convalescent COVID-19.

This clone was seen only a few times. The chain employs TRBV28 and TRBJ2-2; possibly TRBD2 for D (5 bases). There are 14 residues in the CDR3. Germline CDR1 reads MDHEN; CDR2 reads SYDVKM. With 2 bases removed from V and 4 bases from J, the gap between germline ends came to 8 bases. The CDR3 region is CASSLRGPTGELFF. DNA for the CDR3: TGTGCCAGCAGTTTACGAGGGCCCACCGGGGAGCTGTTTTTT. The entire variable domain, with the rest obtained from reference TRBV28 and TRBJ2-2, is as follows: DVKVTQSSRYLVKRTGEKVFLECVQDMDHENMFWYRQDPGLGLRLIYFSYDVKMKEKGDIPEGYSVSREKKERFSLILESASTNQTSMYLCASSLRGPTGELFFGEGSRLTVL.

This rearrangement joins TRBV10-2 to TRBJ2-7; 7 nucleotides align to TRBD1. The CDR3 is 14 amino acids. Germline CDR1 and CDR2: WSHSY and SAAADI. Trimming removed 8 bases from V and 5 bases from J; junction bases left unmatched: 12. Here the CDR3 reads CASCHQGVDNEQYF. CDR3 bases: TGCGCCAGCTGCCATCAGGGGGTAGACAACGAGCAGTACTTC.

This chain's CDR3 is CASSIGRGGPDTQYF. The CDR3 nucleotides read TGTGCCAGTAGTATAGGCAGAGGGGGACCAGATACGCAGTATTTT. The V gene is TRBV19, the J gene TRBJ2-3; D might be TRBD1 (6 bases). The CDR3 is 15 residues long. The V end was cut by 1 base, the J end by 4 bases, with 12 bases between. Per germline, CDR1 LNHDA and CDR2 SQIVND (reference sequence).

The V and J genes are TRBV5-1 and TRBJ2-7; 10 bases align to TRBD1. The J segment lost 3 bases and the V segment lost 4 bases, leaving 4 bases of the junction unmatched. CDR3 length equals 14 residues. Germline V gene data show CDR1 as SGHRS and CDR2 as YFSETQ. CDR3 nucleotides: TGCGCCAGCAGCCCTGGACAGGGGGACTACGAGCAGTACTTC. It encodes CASSPGQGDYEQYF.

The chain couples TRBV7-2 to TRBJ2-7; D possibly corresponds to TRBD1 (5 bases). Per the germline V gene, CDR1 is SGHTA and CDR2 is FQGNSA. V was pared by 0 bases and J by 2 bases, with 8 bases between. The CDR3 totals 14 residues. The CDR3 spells CASSLAAGPYEQYF. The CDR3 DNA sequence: TGTGCCAGCAGCTTAGCGGCAGGGCCCTACGAGCAGTACTTC.

DNA of the CDR3: TGTGCCAGCACCGACAGGGGCCATACCAATTCACCCCTCCACTTT. Its protein product is CASTDRGHTNSPLHF. This chain uses TRBV6-5 with TRBJ1-6; TRBD1 agrees at 8 bases. The CDR3 has 15 amino acids. CDR1 and CDR2 from the germline V gene are MNHEY and SVGAGI. The J segment lost 7 bases and the V segment lost 7 bases, leaving 9 bases of the junction unmatched.

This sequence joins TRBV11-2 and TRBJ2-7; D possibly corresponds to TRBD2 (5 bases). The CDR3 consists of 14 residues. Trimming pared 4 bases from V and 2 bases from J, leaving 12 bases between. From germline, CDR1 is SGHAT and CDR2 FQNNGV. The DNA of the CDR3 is TGTGCCAGCAGCTGGGGAGAGGGCCCCTACGAGCAGTACTTC. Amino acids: CASSWGEGPYEQYF.

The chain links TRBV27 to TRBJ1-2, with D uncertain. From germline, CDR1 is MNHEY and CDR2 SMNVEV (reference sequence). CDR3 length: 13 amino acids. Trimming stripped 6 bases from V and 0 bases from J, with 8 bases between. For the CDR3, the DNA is TGTGCCAGCAGGGGGAGAGCTAACTATGGCTACACCTTC. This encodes CASRGRANYGYTF.

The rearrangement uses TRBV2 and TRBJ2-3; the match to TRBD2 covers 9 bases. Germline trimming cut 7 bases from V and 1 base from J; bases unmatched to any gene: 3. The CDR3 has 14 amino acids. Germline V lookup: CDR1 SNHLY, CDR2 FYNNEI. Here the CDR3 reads CASKKREGTDTQYF. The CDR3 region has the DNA TGTGCCAGCAAAAAGCGGGAGGGCACAGATACGCAGTATTTT.

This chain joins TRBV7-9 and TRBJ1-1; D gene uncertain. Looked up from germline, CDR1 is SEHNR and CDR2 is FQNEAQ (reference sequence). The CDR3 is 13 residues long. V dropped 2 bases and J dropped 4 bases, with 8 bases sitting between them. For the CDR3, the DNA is TGTGCCAGCAGCTTATCCATTAGCACTGAAGCTTTCTTT. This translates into CASSLSISTEAFF.

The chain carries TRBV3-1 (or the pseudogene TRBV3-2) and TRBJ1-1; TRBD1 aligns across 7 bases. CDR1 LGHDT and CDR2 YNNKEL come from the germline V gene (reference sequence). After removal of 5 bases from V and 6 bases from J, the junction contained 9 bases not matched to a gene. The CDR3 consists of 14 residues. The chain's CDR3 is CASSWTGTAAEAFF. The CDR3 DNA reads TGTGCCAGCAGCTGGACCGGGACAGCGGCTGAAGCTTTCTTT.

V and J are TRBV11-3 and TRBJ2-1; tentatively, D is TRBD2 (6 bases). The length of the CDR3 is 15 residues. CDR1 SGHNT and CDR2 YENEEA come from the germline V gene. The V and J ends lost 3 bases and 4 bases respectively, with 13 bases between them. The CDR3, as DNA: TGTGCCAGCAGCTTTGGGCTAGCGCGATACAATGAGCAGTTCTTC. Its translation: CASSFGLARYNEQFF.

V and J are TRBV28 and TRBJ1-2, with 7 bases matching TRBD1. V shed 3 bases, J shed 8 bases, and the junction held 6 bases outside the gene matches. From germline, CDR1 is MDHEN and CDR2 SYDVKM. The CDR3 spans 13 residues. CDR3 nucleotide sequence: TGTGCCAGCAGTTTTAGGCAGGGGGGCGGCTACACCTTC. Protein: CASSFRQGGGYTF.

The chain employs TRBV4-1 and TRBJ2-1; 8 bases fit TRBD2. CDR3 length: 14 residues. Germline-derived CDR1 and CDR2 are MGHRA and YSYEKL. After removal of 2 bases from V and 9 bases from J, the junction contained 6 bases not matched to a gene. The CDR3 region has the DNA TGCGCCAGCAGCCAACCTGGACTAGCCGGTGAGCAGTTCTTC. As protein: CASSQPGLAGEQFF.

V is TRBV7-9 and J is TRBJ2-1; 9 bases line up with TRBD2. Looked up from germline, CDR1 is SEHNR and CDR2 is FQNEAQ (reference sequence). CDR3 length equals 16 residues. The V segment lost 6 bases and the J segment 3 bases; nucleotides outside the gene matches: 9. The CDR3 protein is CASSPLAGSGYNEQFF. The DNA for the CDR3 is TGTGCCAGCAGTCCCCTAGCGGGATCAGGCTACAATGAGCAGTTCTTC.

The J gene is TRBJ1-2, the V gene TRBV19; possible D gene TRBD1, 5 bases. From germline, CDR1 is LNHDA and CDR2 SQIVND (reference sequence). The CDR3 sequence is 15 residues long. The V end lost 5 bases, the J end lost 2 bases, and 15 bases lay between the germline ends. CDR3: CASSFQGEFNYGYTF. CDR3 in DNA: TGTGCCAGTAGTTTCCAGGGTGAGTTCAACTATGGCTACACCTTC.

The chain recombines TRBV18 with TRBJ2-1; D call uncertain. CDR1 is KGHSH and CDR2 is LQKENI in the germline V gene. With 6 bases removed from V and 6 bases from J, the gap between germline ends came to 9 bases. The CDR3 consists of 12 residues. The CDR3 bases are TGTGCCAGCTCTATTGGGCGCAATGAGCAGTTCTTC. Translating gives CASSIGRNEQFF.

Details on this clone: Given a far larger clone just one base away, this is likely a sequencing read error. The CDR3 nucleotides are TGTGCCAGCAGCACAGGGGAGACCCAGTACTTC. Its translation: CASSTGETQYF. V and J are TRBV21-1 and TRBJ2-5; the DNA was not compared with TRBD1, the D call given in the table. TRBV21-1 constitutes a pseudogene. The CDR3 spans 11 residues.

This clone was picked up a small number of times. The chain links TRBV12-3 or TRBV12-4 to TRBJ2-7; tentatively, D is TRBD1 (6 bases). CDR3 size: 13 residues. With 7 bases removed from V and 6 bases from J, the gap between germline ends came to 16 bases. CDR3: CASKPGQVGEQYF. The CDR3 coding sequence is TGTGCCAGCAAACCGGGACAAGTAGGCGAGCAGTACTTC.

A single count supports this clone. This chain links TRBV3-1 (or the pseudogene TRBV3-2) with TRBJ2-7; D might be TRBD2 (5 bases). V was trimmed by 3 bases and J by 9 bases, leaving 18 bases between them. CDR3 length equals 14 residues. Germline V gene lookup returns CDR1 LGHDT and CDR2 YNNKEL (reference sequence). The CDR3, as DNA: TGTGCCAGCAGCCACAGACCGCAGCCCGCGGGGCAGTACTTC. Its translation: CASSHRPQPAGQYF.

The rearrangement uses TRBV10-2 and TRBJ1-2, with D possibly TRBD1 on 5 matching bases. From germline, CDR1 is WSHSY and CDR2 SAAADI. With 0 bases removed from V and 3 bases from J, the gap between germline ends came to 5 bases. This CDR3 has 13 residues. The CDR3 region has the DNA TGCGCCAGCAGTGAGTCGACAGACTATGGCTACACCTTC. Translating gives CASSESTDYGYTF.

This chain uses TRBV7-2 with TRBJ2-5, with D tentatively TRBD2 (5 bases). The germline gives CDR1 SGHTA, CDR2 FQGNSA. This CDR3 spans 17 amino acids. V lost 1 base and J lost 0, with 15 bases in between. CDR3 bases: TGTGCCAGCAGCTTAGTGTGGGTTAGCGTGAACCAAGAGACCCAGTACTTC. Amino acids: CASSLVWVSVNQETQYF.

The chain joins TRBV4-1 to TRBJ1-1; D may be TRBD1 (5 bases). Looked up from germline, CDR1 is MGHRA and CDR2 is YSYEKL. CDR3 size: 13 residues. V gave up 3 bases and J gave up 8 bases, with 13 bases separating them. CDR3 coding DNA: TGCGCCAGCAGCCATGTCGGGACTTACGAAGCTTTCTTT. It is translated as CASSHVGTYEAFF.